This passage covers 2 T cell receptor beta chains from one sample sequenced in a study of identical twins. TCRdb processed the 5' RACE reads anew with MiXCR; each CDR3 protein has one entry. The repertoire holds 450,000 to 600,000 distinct CDR3 sequences, with 20% to 25% as singletons. These data were also filed under a second study, of yellow fever vaccine responses in identical twins.

Source material: CD4+ T cells sorted from blood. These TCRs come from a woman between 18 and 29 years old in good health.

This clonotype was seen more than once but under ten times. The chain combines TRBV5-1 with TRBJ1-1, with TRBD1 matching over 9 bases. Germline V gene lookup returns CDR1 SGHRS and CDR2 YFSETQ. J lost 4 bases, V lost 0 bases, and 4 bases had no gene match. The CDR3 is 15 amino acids. The CDR3 DNA sequence: TGCGCCAGCAGCTTGGCGGACAGGGGTACCACTGAAGCTTTCTTT. Translation: CASSLADRGTTEAFF.

Only a few counts were recorded for this clonotype. J is TRBJ2-1 and V is TRBV19; D not certain. The CDR3 spans 13 residues. V gave up 3 bases and J gave up 3 bases, with 6 bases separating them. Germline CDR1 and CDR2: LNHDA and SQIVND (reference sequence). The CDR3 spells CASSMWFYNEQFF. Here the CDR3 DNA reads TGTGCCAGTAGTATGTGGTTCTACAATGAGCAGTTCTTC. The whole variable domain, filled in from reference TRBV19 and TRBJ2-1, reads DGGITQSPKYLFRKEGQNVTLSCEQNLNHDAMYWYRQDPGQGLRLIYYSQIVNDFQKGDIAEGYSVSREKKESFPLTVTSAQKNPTAFYLCASSMWFYNEQFFGPGTRLTVL.